One and the same sample provided the 15 T cell receptor beta chains below, sequenced in a study of T cell responses to AZD1222 COVID-19 vaccine. The protocol was immunoSEQ multiplex PCR, while the TCRdb copy is restricted to in-frame clones and leaves out a portion. The sample holds over 120,000 clones, 85% to 95% seen once. This specimen consisted of peripheral blood, obtained on day 0 of AZD1222 vaccination. Receptor source: an adult in good health.

V gene TRBV7-9 combines with J gene TRBJ2-7; D might be TRBD1 (6 bases). Looked up from germline, CDR1 is SEHNR and CDR2 is FQNEAQ (reference sequence). The ends were cut back, 5 bases at V and 3 bases at J, with 14 bases in the middle. The length of the CDR3 is 14 residues. This CDR3 reads CASSAGQSYYEQYF. The CDR3 coding sequence is TGTGCCAGCAGCGCAGGACAGTCCTACTACGAGCAGTACTTC.

The rearrangement links TRBV12-3 or TRBV12-4 to TRBJ1-2; a weak D match, TRBD1 (6 bases). Deletions cut 6 bases from V and 4 bases from J, with 12 bases between. This CDR3 has 13 residues. In DNA form, the CDR3 reads TGTGCCAGCAGAGGTACAGGGATCTATGGCTACACCTTC. It translates to CASRGTGIYGYTF.

The genes are TRBV28 and TRBJ1-5; the D gene is possibly TRBD1 (5 bases). From germline, CDR1 is MDHEN and CDR2 SYDVKM. V lost 2 bases, J lost 5 bases, and 13 bases lay in between. The CDR3 has 15 residues. DNA for the CDR3: TGTGCCAGCAGTTTAACTGGGGCGCCGGATCAGCCCCAGCATTTT. Translating gives CASSLTGAPDQPQHF.

The chain links TRBV30 to TRBJ1-5, with TRBD1 as a possible D gene (6 bases). The CDR3 covers 14 residues. The germline V gene encodes CDR1 GTSNPN and CDR2 SVGIG (reference sequence). V lost 4 bases to trimming and J lost 3 bases, with 13 bases between them. DNA for the CDR3: TGTGCCTGGACCCTGGGGGGCAACAATCAGCCCCAGCATTTT. Encoded protein: CAWTLGGNNQPQHF.

DNA of the CDR3: TGTGCCAGCAGTTTAGCGACAGGGGGAAACACCATATATTTT. Amino acids: CASSLATGGNTIYF. This rearrangement joins TRBV28 to TRBJ1-3, with TRBD1 identical over 7 bases. Per germline, CDR1 MDHEN and CDR2 SYDVKM. The CDR3 has 14 residues. The V gene end was trimmed by 2 bases and the J gene end by 4 bases; junction bases not matched to a gene: 2.

The chain employs TRBV9 and TRBJ1-4; no clear D. Germline V CDR1 and CDR2: SGDLS, YYNGEE. The CDR3 runs 16 residues. Trimming removed 4 bases from V and 7 bases from J, with 20 bases in between. Here the CDR3 DNA reads TGTGCCAGCAGCCCCAGCACGAACCCGGGAGGTGAAAAACTGTTTTTT. It encodes CASSPSTNPGGEKLFF.

The rearrangement joins TRBV7-2 to TRBJ2-7; 11 bases line up with TRBD1. Per the germline V gene, CDR1 is SGHTA and CDR2 is FQGNSA. V shed 1 base, J shed 7 bases, and the junction held 12 bases outside the gene matches. The CDR3 is made up of 17 amino acids. The CDR3: CASSLVGGGQGAGEQYF. The CDR3 region has the DNA TGTGCCAGCAGCTTAGTTGGTGGTGGACAGGGGGCGGGGGAGCAGTACTTC.

This clone was seen a single time. The chain employs TRBV11-3 and TRBJ1-6; D is possibly TRBD1 (6 bases). V was pared by 5 bases and J by 7 bases, with 15 bases between. The CDR3 has 15 residues. The germline CDR1 and CDR2 sequences are SGHNT and YENEEA. The CDR3 reads CASSVETGPNSPLHF. CDR3 coding DNA: TGTGCCAGCAGCGTCGAGACAGGACCCAATTCACCCCTCCACTTT.

The genes are TRBV15 and TRBJ1-2, with 7 bases aligning to TRBD1. The CDR3 is 12 amino acids. Per the germline V gene, CDR1 is LNHNV and CDR2 is YYDKDF (reference sequence). The ends lost 3 bases at V and 6 bases at J; junction bases unmatched: 1. DNA for the CDR3: TGTGCCACCAGCAGGACAGGGAATGGCTACACCTTC. Protein sequence: CATSRTGNGYTF.

This clone was detected once. The V call is TRBV2, the J call TRBJ1-4, with a possible D match to TRBD1 (6 bases). Germline V gene data show CDR1 as SNHLY and CDR2 as FYNNEI. The CDR3 runs to 14 residues. V was shortened by 8 bases and J by 5 bases, with 15 bases between the two germline ends. CDR3 in amino acids: CASGRGQGNEKLFF. In nucleotides, the CDR3 is TGTGCCAGCGGTCGGGGGCAGGGAAATGAAAAACTGTTTTTT.

In its sample, this clone was seen a few times. The gene calls are TRBV12-5 and TRBJ1-2, with 7 bases identical to TRBD1. The ends lost 0 bases at V and 6 bases at J; junction bases unmatched: 1. Germline CDR1 LGHNT, CDR2 FRNRAP. CDR3 length equals 13 residues. CDR3 bases: TGTGCTAGTGGTTTGGTAAGGGGGCATGGCTACACCTTC. Its protein product is CASGLVRGHGYTF.

The rearrangement joins TRBV5-1 to TRBJ2-2, with 9 bases fitting TRBD1. The V segment lost 3 bases and the J segment 6 bases; nucleotides outside the gene matches: 9. CDR3 size: 16 residues. The V gene's germline CDR1 is SGHRS and CDR2 YFSETQ. In DNA form, the CDR3 reads TGCGCCAGCAGCTCAAGTCCCGGGACAGGGTCCGGGGAGCTGTTTTTT. Its translation: CASSSSPGTGSGELFF.

The chain recombines TRBV14 with TRBJ1-1; no definite D call. Trimming removed 3 bases from V and 3 bases from J, with 8 bases in between. This CDR3 has 13 residues. CDR1 is SGHDN and CDR2 is FVKESK in the germline V gene. CDR3 sequence: CASSQGRHTEAFF. The CDR3 DNA sequence: TGTGCCAGCAGCCAGGGGAGGCACACTGAAGCTTTCTTT.

The CDR3 loop reads CASSLSPPGTAQETQYF. For the CDR3, the DNA is TGCGCCAGCAGCTTGTCCCCTCCCGGGACGGCCCAAGAGACCCAGTACTTC. The chain links TRBV5-1 to TRBJ2-5; D is perhaps TRBD1 or TRBD2 (5 bases each). Trimming cost V 1 base and J 1 base, with 17 bases left between them. The germline V gene has CDR1 SGHRS and CDR2 YFSETQ. The CDR3 spans 17 residues.

V and J are TRBV6-5 and TRBJ1-6, with D perhaps matching TRBD1 (6 bases). The germline CDR1 and CDR2 sequences are MNHEY and SVGAGI. With 6 bases removed from V and 7 bases from J, the gap between germline ends came to 16 bases. CDR3 length: 15 residues. The chain's CDR3 is CASRPTGSGNSPLHF. In nucleotides, the CDR3 is TGTGCCAGCAGACCTACAGGGTCTGGCAATTCACCCCTCCACTTT.